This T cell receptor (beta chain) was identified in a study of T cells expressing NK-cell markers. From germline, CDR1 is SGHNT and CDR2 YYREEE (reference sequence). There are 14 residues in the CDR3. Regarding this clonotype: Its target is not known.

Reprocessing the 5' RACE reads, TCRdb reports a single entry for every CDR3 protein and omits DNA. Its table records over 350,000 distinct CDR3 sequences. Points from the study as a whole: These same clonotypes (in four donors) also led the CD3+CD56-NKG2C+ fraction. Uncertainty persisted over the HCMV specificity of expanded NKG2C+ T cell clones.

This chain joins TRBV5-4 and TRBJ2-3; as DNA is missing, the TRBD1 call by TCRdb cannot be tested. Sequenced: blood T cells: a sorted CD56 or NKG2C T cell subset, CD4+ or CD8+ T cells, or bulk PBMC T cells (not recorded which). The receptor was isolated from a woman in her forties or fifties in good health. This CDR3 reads CASSLVQGGDTQYF.